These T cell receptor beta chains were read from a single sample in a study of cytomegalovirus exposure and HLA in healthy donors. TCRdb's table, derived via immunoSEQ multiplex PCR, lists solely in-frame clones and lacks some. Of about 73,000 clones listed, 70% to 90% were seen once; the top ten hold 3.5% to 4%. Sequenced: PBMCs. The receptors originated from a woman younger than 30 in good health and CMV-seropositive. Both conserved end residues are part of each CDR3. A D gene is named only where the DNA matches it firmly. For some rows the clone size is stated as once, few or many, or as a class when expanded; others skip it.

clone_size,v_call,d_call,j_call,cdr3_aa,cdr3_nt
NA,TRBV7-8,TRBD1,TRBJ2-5,CASSHGQGETQYF,TGTGCCAGCAGCCACGGACAGGGCGAGACCCAGTACTTC
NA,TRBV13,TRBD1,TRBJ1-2,CASSRRQGGYTF,TGTGCCAGCAGCCGAAGACAGGGTGGCTACACCTTC
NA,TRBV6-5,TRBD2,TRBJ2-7,CASSYGERGDYEQYF,TGTGCCAGCAGTTACGGGGAACGGGGGGACTACGAGCAGTACTTC
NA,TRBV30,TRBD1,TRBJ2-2,CAWSYDRGWGELFF,TGTGCCTGGAGTTACGACAGGGGGTGGGGGGAGCTGTTTTTT
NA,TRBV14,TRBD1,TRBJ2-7,CASSQEEDRTGVRYEQYF,TGTGCCAGCAGCCAAGAGGAAGACAGGACAGGGGTACGGTACGAGCAGTACTTC
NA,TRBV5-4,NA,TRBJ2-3,CASSAHPGGSTDTQYF,TGTGCCAGCAGCGCCCACCCCGGCGGGAGCACAGATACGCAGTATTTT
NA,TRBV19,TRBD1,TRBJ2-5,CASSPRTGKETQYF,TGTGCCAGTAGTCCCAGGACAGGAAAAGAGACCCAGTACTTC
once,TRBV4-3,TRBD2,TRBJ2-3,CASSQEVSGGRTDTQYF,TGCGCCAGCAGCCAAGAAGTTAGCGGGGGGCGCACAGATACGCAGTATTTT
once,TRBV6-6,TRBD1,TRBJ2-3,CASSWDRGSTDTQYF,TGTGCCAGCAGTTGGGACAGGGGAAGCACAGATACGCAGTATTTT
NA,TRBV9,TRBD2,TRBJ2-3,CASSVVATSGATDTQYF,TGTGCCAGCAGCGTAGTTGCAACTAGCGGAGCCACAGATACGCAGTATTTT
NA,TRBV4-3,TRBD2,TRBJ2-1,CASSQDSLAGVHNEQFF,TGCGCCAGCAGCCAAGATTCGCTAGCGGGGGTCCACAATGAGCAGTTCTTC
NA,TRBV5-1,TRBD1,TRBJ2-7,CASSWRTGTYEQYF,TGCGCCAGCAGCTGGAGGACAGGGACCTACGAGCAGTACTTC
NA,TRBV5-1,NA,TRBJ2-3,CASSLETGPEGSDTQYF,TGCGCCAGCAGCTTGGAAACGGGCCCGGAGGGCTCAGATACGCAGTATTTT
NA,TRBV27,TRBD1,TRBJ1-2,CAIFRGPLGYTF,TGTGCCATCTTCAGGGGGCCCTTGGGCTACACCTTC
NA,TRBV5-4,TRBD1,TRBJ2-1,CASSLAVLVGTGGGNEQFF,TGTGCCAGCAGCTTGGCCGTCCTTGTAGGGACAGGGGGCGGGAATGAGCAGTTCTTC
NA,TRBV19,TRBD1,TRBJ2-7,CASSTTGKPDEQYF,TGTGCCAGTAGTACGACAGGGAAACCGGACGAGCAGTACTTC
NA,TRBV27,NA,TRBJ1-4,CASSFLQGGGEKLFF,TGTGCCAGCAGTTTCCTCCAGGGAGGGGGTGAAAAACTGTTTTTT
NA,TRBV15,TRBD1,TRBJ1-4,CATSRDTGQGYEKLFF,TGTGCCACCAGCAGAGATACGGGACAGGGTTATGAAAAACTGTTTTTT
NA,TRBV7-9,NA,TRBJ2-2,CASSSNRESGELFF,TGTGCCAGCAGCTCGAACAGGGAATCCGGGGAGCTGTTTTTT
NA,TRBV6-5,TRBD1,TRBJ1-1,CASSTPRDRGLKAFF,TGTGCCAGCAGTACACCCCGGGACAGGGGTTTAAAAGCTTTCTTT
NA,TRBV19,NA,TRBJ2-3,CASSIGTSATDTQYF,TGTGCCAGTAGTATAGGTACTAGTGCCACAGATACGCAGTATTTT
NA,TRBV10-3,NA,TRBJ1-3,CAISERVTGNTIYF,TGTGCCATCAGTGAACGGGTCACTGGAAACACCATATATTTT
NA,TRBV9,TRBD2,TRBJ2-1,CASSRTSGIYEQFF,TGTGCCAGCTCGAGGACTAGCGGGATATATGAGCAGTTCTTC
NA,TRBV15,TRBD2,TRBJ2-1,CATSSSGEGNEQFF,TGTGCCACCAGCAGTAGCGGGGAGGGCAATGAGCAGTTCTTC
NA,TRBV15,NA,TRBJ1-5,CATSREPTGNQPQHF,TGTGCCACCAGCAGAGAACCCACTGGCAATCAGCCCCAGCATTTT
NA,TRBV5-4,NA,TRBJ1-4,CASSSRGGKLFF,TGTGCCAGCAGCTCCCGCGGGGGAAAACTGTTTTTT
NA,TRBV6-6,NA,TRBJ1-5,CASTASGAQHF,TGTGCCAGCACCGCTTCGGGGGCCCAGCATTTT
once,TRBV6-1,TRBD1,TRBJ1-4,CASSERTGNEKLFF,TGTGCCAGCAGTGAGAGGACAGGGAATGAAAAACTGTTTTTT